The next 32 T cell receptor beta chains were all read from a single sample in a study of technical replicates of blood from a handful of donors. Profiling relied on immunoSEQ multiplex PCR, and the TCRdb table lists in-frame clones only, not all of them. The sample yields under 100,000 clones, around 94% seen once. Sequencing was performed on T cells isolated from PBMCs. These receptors were collected from a human donor in good health.

The genes are TRBV28 and TRBJ1-4; TRBD1 matches 8 bases. Losses at the gene ends were 3 bases for V and 6 bases for J; bases not matched to a gene: 6. There are 15 residues in the CDR3. Looked up from germline, CDR1 is MDHEN and CDR2 is SYDVKM. The CDR3 protein is CASSFLQGGDEKLFF. CDR3 coding DNA: TGTGCCAGCAGTTTCCTACAGGGGGGAGATGAAAAACTGTTTTTT.

This chain links TRBV2 with TRBJ1-3; D might be TRBD1 (5 bases). CDR3 length: 15 residues. Trimming removed 4 bases at V and 4 bases at J, with 14 bases between. The germline V gene encodes CDR1 SNHLY and CDR2 FYNNEI. CDR3: CASSVSGQGGNTIYF. CDR3 DNA sequence: TGTGCCAGCAGTGTATCTGGCCAGGGAGGAAACACCATATATTTT.

This chain connects TRBV7-3 to TRBJ2-1, with D possibly TRBD2 on 5 matching bases. V lost 4 bases, J lost 5 bases, and 9 bases lay in between. The CDR3 is 13 residues long. Looked up from germline, CDR1 is SGHTA and CDR2 is FQGTGA. Here the CDR3 reads CASSSGLDNEQFF. The CDR3 DNA is TGTGCCAGCAGCTCAGGACTCGACAATGAGCAGTTCTTC.

The chain joins TRBV28 to TRBJ2-1, with D tentatively TRBD2 (7 bases). Deletions cut 3 bases from V and 5 bases from J, with 32 bases between. In germline, CDR1 is MDHEN, CDR2 SYDVKM. The CDR3 is 21 amino acids. The CDR3 nucleotides are TGTGCCAGCAGTTTTCCTCTTGTCACGGGGCCACGGGGGGCTATTGACAATGAGCAGTTCTTC. Residues: CASSFPLVTGPRGAIDNEQFF.

J is TRBJ2-7 and V is TRBV7-9; tentative D call: TRBD2 (6 bases). The CDR3 extends over 13 amino acids. V lost 8 bases to trimming and J lost 1 base, with 12 bases between them. Germline V gives CDR1 SEHNR, CDR2 FQNEAQ (reference sequence). The CDR3 DNA follows: TGTGCCAGCCAGGAAAGCGGGTCCTACGAGCAGTACTTC. This encodes CASQESGSYEQYF.

V usage is TRBV6-6 and J usage is TRBJ1-1, with D maybe TRBD1 (6 bases). The CDR3 is made up of 16 amino acids. Looked up from germline, CDR1 is MNHNY and CDR2 is SVGAGI (reference sequence). V was shortened by 0 bases and J by 5 bases, with 16 bases between the two germline ends. The CDR3 here is CASSYSPQGRGTEAFF. In DNA, the CDR3 is TGTGCCAGCAGTTACTCCCCTCAGGGGCGGGGGACTGAAGCTTTCTTT.

This rearrangement joins TRBV2 to TRBJ2-2; 9 nucleotides line up with TRBD2. CDR3 length: 14 residues. The germline CDR1 and CDR2 sequences are SNHLY and FYNNEI. V shed 10 bases and J 1 base; nucleotides not matched to a gene: 4. The CDR3 DNA reads as TGTGCCATACCTAGCGGGATGAACACCGGGGAGCTGTTTTTT. This codes for CAIPSGMNTGELFF.

The J gene is TRBJ2-3, the V gene TRBV7-9; TRBD2 matches at 11 bases. The CDR3 has 17 residues. J was trimmed by 3 bases and V by 5 bases; bases with no gene match: 10. Germline V lookup: CDR1 SEHNR, CDR2 FQNEAQ (reference sequence). The CDR3 spells CASSPFTSGSPTDTQYF. The CDR3 nucleotides are TGTGCCAGCAGCCCATTCACTAGCGGGAGTCCGACAGATACGCAGTATTTT.

This chain joins TRBV28 and TRBJ2-4, with D unclear. Trimming shortened V by 7 bases and J by 4 bases, and 17 bases separated the two germline ends. CDR3 size: 15 residues. In germline, CDR1 is MDHEN, CDR2 SYDVKM. The CDR3 DNA sequence: TGTGCCAGCACCCAGGCCCAACAGATAAAAAACATTCAGTACTTC. Translating gives CASTQAQQIKNIQYF. The full variable domain, its missing parts supplied by reference TRBV28 and TRBJ2-4, is DVKVTQSSRYLVKRTGEKVFLECVQDMDHENMFWYRQDPGLGLRLIYFSYDVKMKEKGDIPEGYSVSREKKERFSLILESASTNQTSMYLCASTQAQQIKNIQYFGAGTRLSVL.

The V and J genes are TRBV27 and TRBJ1-1; 8 bases align to TRBD1. Unmatched junction bases numbered 14, after V lost 7 bases and J lost 1 base. The germline V gene has CDR1 MNHEY and CDR2 SMNVEV (reference sequence). This CDR3 has 17 amino acids. The CDR3, as DNA: TGTGCCAGCACCCGCTCGCTAAGACAGGGGAGGAACACTGAAGCTTTCTTT. Amino acid sequence: CASTRSLRQGRNTEAFF.

This chain joins TRBV30 and TRBJ1-2, with 7 positions matching TRBD1. The CDR3 runs to 13 residues. V trimming: 5 bases; J trimming: 6 bases; junction bases outside the gene matches: 9. Germline lookup yields CDR1 GTSNPN and CDR2 SVGIG (reference sequence). The DNA of the CDR3 is TGTGCCTGGGCCTCGACAGGGTTGCATGGCTACACCTTC. This sequence encodes CAWASTGLHGYTF.

The gene calls are TRBV9 and TRBJ1-2; a weak D match, TRBD1 (6 bases). The CDR3 is made up of 12 amino acids. The V end lost 0 bases, the J end lost 6 bases, and 6 bases lay between the germline ends. CDR1 SGDLS and CDR2 YYNGEE come from the germline V gene. CDR3 in amino acids: CASSVGTDGYTF. The CDR3 DNA sequence: TGTGCCAGCAGCGTAGGGACAGATGGCTACACCTTC.

V is TRBV4-1 and J is TRBJ1-2; the D is unclear. V lost 6 bases to trimming and J lost 2 bases, with 7 bases between them. This CDR3 comprises 12 residues. Germline loops: CDR1 MGHRA, CDR2 YSYEKL. The CDR3 spells CASSFGNYGYTF. The CDR3 DNA follows: TGCGCCAGCAGTTTCGGGAACTATGGCTACACCTTC.

The rearrangement links TRBV27 to TRBJ2-3; D not certain. This CDR3 is built from 13 residues. Germline CDR1 is MNHEY and CDR2 is SMNVEV (reference sequence). The V and J ends lost 3 bases and 0 bases respectively, with 4 bases between them. In nucleotides, the CDR3 is TGTGCCAGCAGTTTGACTAGCACAGATACGCAGTATTTT. This translates into CASSLTSTDTQYF.

This rearrangement joins TRBV2 to TRBJ2-3, with 8 bases lining up with TRBD2. Germline trimming cut 5 bases from V and 0 bases from J; bases unmatched to any gene: 7. The CDR3 is made up of 16 amino acids. The germline V gene has CDR1 SNHLY and CDR2 FYNNEI. The CDR3 region has the DNA TGTGCCAGCAGTTACTTACTAGCGGAGAGCACAGATACGCAGTATTTT. Translating it yields CASSYLLAESTDTQYF.

V and J are TRBV28 and TRBJ1-1; D not certain. Germline loops: CDR1 MDHEN, CDR2 SYDVKM. The V end lost 3 bases, the J end lost 0 bases, and 17 bases lay between the germline ends. This CDR3 contains 17 residues. The CDR3 region is CASSLNRVTRMNTEAFF. DNA for the CDR3: TGTGCCAGCAGTTTGAACCGGGTGACCCGCATGAACACTGAAGCTTTCTTT. Based on the CDR3 plus reference TRBV28 and TRBJ1-1, the full variable domain is DVKVTQSSRYLVKRTGEKVFLECVQDMDHENMFWYRQDPGLGLRLIYFSYDVKMKEKGDIPEGYSVSREKKERFSLILESASTNQTSMYLCASSLNRVTRMNTEAFFGQGTRLTVV.

V is TRBV14 and J is TRBJ2-1; D might be TRBD2 (5 bases). Germline lookup yields CDR1 SGHDN and CDR2 FVKESK. Deletions cut 4 bases from V and 12 bases from J, with 16 bases between. The CDR3 covers 13 residues. The CDR3 DNA reads TGTGCCAGCAGCCCTCTGAGGGCCGGATGGCAGTTCTTC. Protein: CASSPLRAGWQFF.

CDR3 amino acids: CATSTLAGGGNEQFF. The CDR3 region has the DNA TGTGCCACCAGCACCCTAGCGGGGGGGGGCAATGAGCAGTTCTTC. V usage is TRBV15 and J usage is TRBJ2-1, with 12 bases identical to TRBD2. Germline trimming cut 4 bases from V and 6 bases from J; bases unmatched to any gene: 4. CDR1 is LNHNV and CDR2 is YYDKDF in the germline V gene (reference sequence). The CDR3 has 15 amino acids.

V gene TRBV25-1 combines with J gene TRBJ2-5; TRBD2 might be the D (6 bases). Deletions cut 8 bases from V and 1 base from J, with 17 bases between. There are 15 residues in the CDR3. Germline CDR1 is MGHDK and CDR2 is SYGVNS. CDR3 nucleotides: TGTGCCAGCGGAGAAACCGGGACTCCCCAAGAGACCCAGTACTTC. Translation gives CASGETGTPQETQYF.

The chain links TRBV27 to TRBJ2-7, with D possibly being TRBD2 (6 bases). The V gene lost 5 bases and the J gene lost 6 bases, with 17 bases spanning the gap. CDR3 size: 14 residues. The germline gives CDR1 MNHEY, CDR2 SMNVEV (reference sequence). Here the CDR3 reads CASSLQGGGREQYF. The CDR3 DNA follows: TGTGCCAGCAGTCTCCAGGGAGGCGGTCGCGAGCAGTACTTC.

J is TRBJ2-7 and V is TRBV7-2, with a possible D match to TRBD2 (5 bases). CDR1 SGHTA and CDR2 FQGNSA come from the germline V gene. Trimming took 5 bases from V and 7 from J, leaving 15 bases between them. This CDR3 is 13 amino acids long. The CDR3 loop is CASSLAPRGEQYF. The CDR3 bases are TGTGCCAGCAGCCTTGCCCCCCGGGGAGAGCAGTACTTC.

The rearrangement links TRBV4-1 to TRBJ2-7, with 12 bases lining up with TRBD2. V lost 2 bases to trimming and J lost 4 bases; unmatched junction nucleotides: 3. Germline V gene sequence: CDR1 MGHRA, CDR2 YSYEKL. The CDR3 sequence is 15 residues long. The CDR3 is CASSQTSGGRYEQYF. In DNA form, the CDR3 reads TGCGCCAGCAGCCAAACTAGCGGGGGGAGATACGAGCAGTACTTC.

This chain joins TRBV18 and TRBJ1-1; D perhaps matches TRBD1 (6 bases). The CDR3 totals 15 residues. Germline assignment: CDR1 KGHSH and CDR2 LQKENI. Trimming left V 3 bases short and J 1 base short, with 12 bases between. The CDR3 region has the DNA TGTGCCAGCTCACCCTACAGGGTGGGGAACACTGAAGCTTTCTTT. It is translated as CASSPYRVGNTEAFF. Full variable domain (remainder filled in from reference TRBV18 and TRBJ1-1): NAGVMQNPRHLVRRRGQEARLRCSPMKGHSHVYWYRQLPEEGLKFMVYLQKENIIDESGMPKERFSAEFPKEGPSILRIQQVVRGDSAAYFCASSPYRVGNTEAFFGQGTRLTVV.

The chain uses TRBV4-1 and TRBJ2-5; 9 nucleotides match TRBD1. CDR1 and CDR2 from the germline V gene are MGHRA and YSYEKL. Trimming cost V 4 bases and J 3 bases; bases outside gene matches: 12. This CDR3 is 17 amino acids long. CDR3 loop: CASSLAKRDRAKETQYF. For the CDR3, the DNA is TGCGCCAGCAGCCTGGCCAAGCGGGACAGGGCAAAAGAGACCCAGTACTTC.

This clone has just a few counts. V gene TRBV25-1 combines with J gene TRBJ1-1, with D perhaps TRBD1 (5 bases). Trimming removed 1 base at V and 10 bases at J, with 13 bases between. The CDR3 spans 13 residues. Germline CDR1 reads MGHDK; CDR2 reads SYGVNS. The CDR3 DNA is TGTGCCAGCAGTGAATTGCGGTCGGGGGGAGCTTTCTTT. It is translated as CASSELRSGGAFF. Filled out from reference TRBV25-1 and TRBJ1-1, the complete variable domain reads EADIYQTPRYLVIGTGKKITLECSQTMGHDKMYWYQQDPGMELHLIHYSYGVNSTEKGDLSSESTVSRIRTEHFPLTLESARPSHTSQYLCASSELRSGGAFFGQGTRLTVV.

The rearrangement uses TRBV4-1 and TRBJ2-1; maybe TRBD2 (6 bases). Trimming left V 4 bases short and J 8 bases short, with 18 bases between. Germline V lookup: CDR1 MGHRA, CDR2 YSYEKL. This CDR3 region has 15 residues. The CDR3 is CASSPRLVGFDEQFF. DNA of the CDR3: TGCGCCAGCAGCCCCCGACTAGTGGGGTTCGATGAGCAGTTCTTC.

This chain joins TRBV5-4 and TRBJ2-3; 11 bases line up with TRBD2. The CDR3 is 17 residues long. CDR1 SGHNT and CDR2 YYREEE come from the germline V gene (reference sequence). Trimming cost V 4 bases and J 2 bases; bases outside gene matches: 9. CDR3 nucleotide sequence: TGTGCCAGCAGCCCAGTACCTAGCGGGGGGTACACAGATACGCAGTATTTT. Translating it yields CASSPVPSGGYTDTQYF.

The rearrangement joins TRBV14 to TRBJ2-7; D uncertain. Germline V gives CDR1 SGHDN, CDR2 FVKESK. The ends were cut back, 5 bases at V and 0 bases at J, with 20 bases in the middle. The CDR3 is made up of 17 amino acids. CDR3 sequence (DNA): TGTGCCAGCAGCACCATTCGACCCCCCGCGGACTCCTACGAGCAGTACTTC. It translates to CASSTIRPPADSYEQYF.

This chain links TRBV2 with TRBJ2-7; a possible D gene is TRBD1 (6 bases). Trimming cost V 7 bases and J 4 bases, with 17 bases left between them. The germline V gene encodes CDR1 SNHLY and CDR2 FYNNEI. This CDR3 region has 14 residues. CDR3 sequence reads: CASMSGTRAYEQYF. CDR3 nucleotides: TGTGCCAGCATGTCCGGGACACGGGCTTACGAGCAGTACTTC.

The chain has TRBV28 and TRBJ1-6; TRBD1 agrees at 7 bases. This CDR3 comprises 14 residues. Germline V lookup: CDR1 MDHEN, CDR2 SYDVKM. V lost 7 bases to trimming and J lost 9 bases; unmatched junction nucleotides: 9. The chain's CDR3 is CASKTGELRSPLHF. CDR3 in DNA: TGTGCCAGCAAAACAGGGGAGTTACGTTCACCCCTCCACTTT.

V and J are TRBV7-9 and TRBJ1-2; D is possibly TRBD1 (6 bases). CDR1 and CDR2 from the germline V gene are SEHNR and FQNEAQ (reference sequence). This CDR3 spans 13 amino acids. Trimming stripped 1 base from V and 7 bases from J, with 10 bases between. CDR3: CASSLGQVVGYTF. CDR3 bases: TGTGCCAGCAGCTTAGGACAGGTGGTTGGCTACACCTTC.

The CDR3 sequence: CASSHGQGKVTDTQYF. The CDR3 coding sequence is TGCGCCAGCAGCCACGGACAGGGGAAGGTTACAGATACGCAGTATTTT. This chain links TRBV5-1 with TRBJ2-3; 9 nucleotides agree with TRBD1. Germline CDR1 and CDR2: SGHRS and YFSETQ. The CDR3 runs to 16 residues. The J segment lost 3 bases and the V segment lost 4 bases, leaving 9 bases of the junction unmatched.